This is a list of T cell receptor beta chains from one sample in a study of blood T cell repertoires in COVID-19. The assay was immunoSEQ multiplex PCR, and TCRdb's table has in-frame clones only and misses some. Here the sample spans 300,000 to 450,000 clones, 85% to 90% being singletons. Sequenced input: peripheral blood. The receptors were gathered from a human donor in a cohort sampled during active COVID-19. Both conserved end residues are part of each CDR3. The D gene is left open where the match is weak. Size is stated for part of the rows, as once, few or many counts, or as a class when the clone is expanded.

j_call v_call d_call cdr3_length clone_size cdr3_nt cdr3_aa
TRBJ2-3 TRBV6-6 - 16 - TGTGCCAGCAGTTACTCGAGGCAGAAGAGCACAGATACGCAGTATTTT CASSYSRQKSTDTQYF
TRBJ2-1 TRBV24-1 - 12 - TGTGCCACCAGTGGACAGTTCAATGAGCAGTTCTTC CATSGQFNEQFF
TRBJ1-1 TRBV25-1 - 15 - TGTGCCAGCAGTCACTTGGACAGATTGGAGACTGAAGCTTTCTTT CASSHLDRLETEAFF
TRBJ2-2 TRBV19 TRBD1 16 many TGTGCCAGTAGTATTTCCCCAGGACAGGGCACCGGGGAGCTGTTTTTT CASSISPGQGTGELFF
TRBJ2-7 TRBV11-2 TRBD2 16 - TGTGCCAGCAGGTATGGGGTTAGCGGGGAGACCTACGAGCAGTACTTC CASRYGVSGETYEQYF
TRBJ2-7 TRBV7-9 TRBD2 15 - TGTGCCAGCAGCTTTACTAGCGGGGGTTCCTACGAGCAGTACTTC CASSFTSGGSYEQYF
TRBJ2-3 TRBV25-1 - 14 once TGTGCCAGCAGTGAAGACAGTTACACAGATACGCAGTATTTT CASSEDSYTDTQYF
TRBJ2-7 TRBV5-8 TRBD2 13 - TGTGCCAGCAGCTGGGGGGGTTCCTACGAGCAGTACTTC CASSWGGSYEQYF
TRBJ2-7 TRBV7-9 TRBD1 14 - TGTGCCAGCAGCTGGGACAGGGCTGGTTACGAGCAGTACTTC CASSWDRAGYEQYF
TRBJ1-6 TRBV5-4 TRBD1 15 - TGTGCCAGCAGCTCTAGGGGGCTCGATAATTCACCCCTCCACTTT CASSSRGLDNSPLHF
TRBJ2-1 TRBV28 TRBD1 17 - TGTGCCAGCAGCTTTCAACAGGGGGGCGGAAACCTTAATGAGCAGTTCTTC CASSFQQGGGNLNEQFF
TRBJ2-7 TRBV30 TRBD1 13 - TGTGCCTTCCGGGACAGGGGAGCTGGGGAGCAGTACTTC CAFRDRGAGEQYF
TRBJ2-3 TRBV14 TRBD2 14 - TGTGCCAGCAGCCAAGACGCTAGCGGAGGTACGCAGTATTTT CASSQDASGGTQYF
TRBJ2-3 TRBV2 TRBD2 12 many TGTGCCAGCGGCGGGAGTACGGATACGCAGTATTTT CASGGSTDTQYF
TRBJ2-5 TRBV5-1 TRBD1 15 - TGCGCCAGCAGCTTGGAGGAAGGGGGCCGGGAGACCCAGTACTTC CASSLEEGGRETQYF
TRBJ2-5 TRBV5-5 TRBD1 14 - TGTGCCAGCAGCGCAACAGGGGTCCAAGAGACCCAGTACTTC CASSATGVQETQYF
TRBJ2-7 TRBV4-1 TRBD1 14 - TGCGCCAGCAGCCCCCGACAGGGGGCATACGAGCAGTACTTC CASSPRQGAYEQYF
TRBJ2-7 TRBV4-2 TRBD2 14 - TGTGCCAGCAGCCGTGCGGGGGGGATTTACGAGCAGTACTTC CASSRAGGIYEQYF
TRBJ2-5 TRBV5-6 - 13 - TGTGCCAGCAGCTGGCTGTCGGGGGAGACCCAGTACTTC CASSWLSGETQYF
TRBJ2-3 TRBV4-2 TRBD2 16 - TGTGCCAGCACCTCAGATCCTAGCGGGGGCACAGATACGCAGTATTTT CASTSDPSGGTDTQYF
TRBJ1-1 TRBV19 - 15 - TGTGCCAGTAGTGCTCCGGGACACCCGAACACTGAAGCTTTCTTT CASSAPGHPNTEAFF
TRBJ2-1 TRBV12-2 - 20 - TGTGCAAGTCGCTTAGCCCGCAGGAGGGCGGGAGATGGGGGGGACAATGAGCAGTTCTTC CASRLARRRAGDGGDNEQFF
TRBJ2-7 TRBV7-8 TRBD1 13 - TGTGCCAGCAGCTTTGGACAGGCCTACGAGCAGTACTTC CASSFGQAYEQYF
TRBJ1-2 TRBV15 - 16 - TGTGCCACCAGCAGAGATCGGGCGCGGCAGGGGAATGGCTACACCTTC CATSRDRARQGNGYTF
TRBJ1-1 TRBV29-1 - 12 - TGCAGCGGGAAGGGGTTGAACACTGAAGCTTTCTTT CSGKGLNTEAFF
TRBJ1-2 TRBV20-1 - 15 - TGCAGTGCTAGTAAAGCAGGGAAGGCGGGGGATGGCTACACCTTC CSASKAGKAGDGYTF
TRBJ2-1 TRBV9 - 13 - TGTGCCAGCAGCGTAGACAGTCGCGATGAGCAGTTCTTC CASSVDSRDEQFF
TRBJ2-2 TRBV2 TRBD2 15 - TGTGCCAGCAGCAGTAGACTAGCAGACACCGGGGAGCTGTTTTTT CASSSRLADTGELFF
TRBJ1-5 TRBV29-1 TRBD1 15 - TGCAGCGTCGCTGGCAGGGGGATCGGCAATCAGCCCCAGCATTTT CSVAGRGIGNQPQHF
TRBJ1-3 TRBV7-9 - 13 - TGTGCCAGCAGCTTAGATCTGGGAAACACCATATATTTT CASSLDLGNTIYF
TRBJ1-4 TRBV2 - 14 - TGTGCCAGCAGTGAATACCGGACTAATGAAAAACTGTTTTTT CASSEYRTNEKLFF
TRBJ2-1 TRBV30 TRBD2 15 - TGTGCCTGGAGTGCCCATAGCGGGTCCTACAATGAGCAGTTCTTC CAWSAHSGSYNEQFF
TRBJ2-3 TRBV19 - 17 - TGTGCCAGTAGTAGAACTTACGGGTCCCAATACACAGATACGCAGTATTTT CASSRTYGSQYTDTQYF
TRBJ1-3 TRBV29-1 - 17 - TGCAGCGTATGGGGGGGAACCGGGGTTGACTCTGGAAACACCATATATTTT CSVWGGTGVDSGNTIYF
TRBJ2-7 TRBV6-5 TRBD2 15 - TGTGCCAGCAGTCGGTCTTTAGCGGGAGTAGCTGGGCAGTACTTC CASSRSLAGVAGQYF
TRBJ1-5 TRBV18 TRBD1 14 - TGTGCCAGCTCACGGGACAGCTCGGATCAGCCCCAGCATTTT CASSRDSSDQPQHF
TRBJ1-3 TRBV30 - 15 once TGTGCCTGGAGCGGAGGGCACGGCTCTGGAAACACCATATATTTT CAWSGGHGSGNTIYF
TRBJ1-2 TRBV2 - 13 - TGTGCCACCCAGGGGTTTATAGGGAATGGCTACACCTTC CATQGFIGNGYTF
TRBJ2-3 TRBV3-1/TRBV3-2 - 14 - TGTGCCAGCAGTACCTTGTCAGTGGCAGATACGCAGTATTTT CASSTLSVADTQYF
TRBJ1-1 TRBV7-6 - 15 - TGTGCCAGCAGCTTAGTGGGACACTCGACGACTGAAGCTTTCTTT CASSLVGHSTTEAFF
TRBJ2-5 TRBV3-1/TRBV3-2 - 15 - TGTGCCATCACTAGGGGAACAGGGAATCTCGAGACCCAGTACTTC CAITRGTGNLETQYF
TRBJ2-1 TRBV9 - 16 - TGTGCCAGCAGCCCTTTAGGGGGGGGGCATTACAATGAGCAGTTCTTC CASSPLGGGHYNEQFF
TRBJ2-7 TRBV18 TRBD1 13 - TGTGCCAGCTCACCGAGACAGGGTTACGAGCAGTACTTC CASSPRQGYEQYF
TRBJ2-1 TRBV3-1/TRBV3-2 TRBD2 17 - TGTGCCAGCAGCCCTTTCGGGACTAGCGGGGGGGCCGATGAGCAGTTCTTC CASSPFGTSGGADEQFF
TRBJ2-1 TRBV18 TRBD2 15 - TGTGCCAGCCCACGTAGCGGGTCCCGAGAGGATGAGCAGTTCTTC CASPRSGSREDEQFF